A selection of T cell receptor beta chains follows, all from one sample in a study of shared clonotypes between healthy human individuals. This table comes from immunoSEQ multiplex PCR, and its TCRdb copy is limited to in-frame clones, with some not included. The sample lists 1.6 million or so clones, more than 95% occurring once. The material sequenced was naive CD4+ T cells sorted from blood. These receptor sequences come from a man aged 25-45 years in good health. Both conserved end residues are part of each CDR3. D genes are given only for firm matches. Some rows have no size entry. The others give once, few or many, or a class for an expanded clone.

d_gene: .; v_gene: TRBV7-8; abundance: .; j_gene: TRBJ2-7; CDR3aa: CASSQGTASSYEQYF; CDR3nt: TGTGCCAGCAGCCAAGGGACCGCGAGCTCCTACGAGCAGTACTTC
d_gene: TRBD1; v_gene: TRBV5-1; abundance: .; j_gene: TRBJ2-7; CDR3aa: CASSLEGAEQYF; CDR3nt: TGCGCCAGCAGCTTGGAGGGGGCCGAGCAGTACTTC
d_gene: .; v_gene: TRBV6-5; abundance: .; j_gene: TRBJ2-5; CDR3aa: CASRWGYQETQYF; CDR3nt: TGTGCCAGCCGGTGGGGGTACCAAGAGACCCAGTACTTC
d_gene: .; v_gene: TRBV6-6; abundance: .; j_gene: TRBJ2-7; CDR3aa: CASSDTSPLGQYF; CDR3nt: TGTGCCAGCAGTGATACGTCCCCGTTAGGGCAGTACTTC
d_gene: .; v_gene: TRBV10-1; abundance: .; j_gene: TRBJ1-1; CDR3aa: CASSQNRHTEAFF; CDR3nt: TGCGCCAGCAGTCAGAACAGACACACTGAAGCTTTCTTT
d_gene: .; v_gene: TRBV18; abundance: .; j_gene: TRBJ1-3; CDR3aa: CASSPPAGNTIYF; CDR3nt: TGTGCCAGCTCACCGCCCGCCGGAAACACCATATATTTT
d_gene: .; v_gene: TRBV5-6; abundance: .; j_gene: TRBJ2-5; CDR3aa: CASSLQETQYF; CDR3nt: TGTGCCAGCAGCCTCCAAGAGACCCAGTACTTC
d_gene: .; v_gene: TRBV19; abundance: .; j_gene: TRBJ2-7; CDR3aa: CASSNPGSRGYEQYF; CDR3nt: TGTGCCAGTAGTAACCCGGGATCCCGAGGTTACGAGCAGTACTTC
d_gene: TRBD2; v_gene: TRBV15; abundance: .; j_gene: TRBJ2-5; CDR3aa: CATSREKGGRAKTQYF; CDR3nt: TGTGCCACCAGCAGAGAGAAAGGCGGGAGGGCCAAGACCCAGTACTTC
d_gene: .; v_gene: TRBV28; abundance: .; j_gene: TRBJ2-3; CDR3aa: CASSPGTYTQYF; CDR3nt: TGTGCCAGCAGTCCCGGGACATATACGCAGTATTTT
d_gene: .; v_gene: TRBV5-1; abundance: .; j_gene: TRBJ2-2; CDR3aa: CASSQTPSNTGELFF; CDR3nt: TGCGCCAGCAGCCAGACCCCCTCGAACACCGGGGAGCTGTTTTTT
d_gene: .; v_gene: TRBV11-2; abundance: .; j_gene: TRBJ2-7; CDR3aa: CASSLGLRPSYEQYF; CDR3nt: TGTGCCAGCAGCTTGGGGCTGAGGCCCTCCTACGAGCAGTACTTC
d_gene: TRBD2; v_gene: TRBV19; abundance: .; j_gene: TRBJ2-7; CDR3aa: CATGLAGTYEQYF; CDR3nt: TGTGCCACCGGACTAGCGGGAACATACGAGCAGTACTTC
d_gene: TRBD2; v_gene: TRBV9; abundance: .; j_gene: TRBJ2-2; CDR3aa: CASSVGSGGSNTGELFF; CDR3nt: TGTGCCAGCAGCGTAGGTAGCGGGGGTTCGAACACCGGGGAGCTGTTTTTT
d_gene: .; v_gene: TRBV19; abundance: once; j_gene: TRBJ2-3; CDR3aa: CASSTRQGTDTQYF; CDR3nt: TGTGCCAGTAGTACCCGACAGGGCACAGATACGCAGTATTTT
d_gene: TRBD1; v_gene: TRBV7-2; abundance: .; j_gene: TRBJ2-7; CDR3aa: CASSSPGTGLVEQYF; CDR3nt: TGTGCCAGCAGCTCACCCGGGACAGGGCTTGTCGAGCAGTACTTC
d_gene: .; v_gene: TRBV6-5; abundance: .; j_gene: TRBJ1-1; CDR3aa: CASRTGVNTEAFF; CDR3nt: TGTGCCAGCAGGACGGGGGTAAACACTGAAGCTTTCTTT
d_gene: TRBD1; v_gene: TRBV7-9; abundance: .; j_gene: TRBJ2-5; CDR3aa: CASSLGGSHRGQYF; CDR3nt: TGTGCCAGCAGCTTAGGGGGTAGCCACAGGGGCCAGTACTTC
d_gene: TRBD2; v_gene: TRBV5-1; abundance: .; j_gene: TRBJ2-3; CDR3aa: CASSPGGLAGPTDTQYF; CDR3nt: TGCGCCAGCAGCCCCGGGGGACTAGCGGGGCCCACAGATACGCAGTATTTT
d_gene: .; v_gene: TRBV4-1; abundance: .; j_gene: TRBJ1-1; CDR3aa: CASSPSWGHMNTEAFF; CDR3nt: TGCGCCAGCAGCCCTTCTTGGGGGCACATGAACACTGAAGCTTTCTTT
d_gene: .; v_gene: TRBV19; abundance: .; j_gene: TRBJ1-5; CDR3aa: CASSIEVAQPQHF; CDR3nt: TGTGCCAGTAGTATCGAGGTAGCTCAGCCCCAGCATTTT
d_gene: .; v_gene: TRBV5-6; abundance: .; j_gene: TRBJ1-2; CDR3aa: CASSLQGRYGYTF; CDR3nt: TGTGCCAGCAGCTTACAGGGAAGATATGGCTACACCTTC
d_gene: TRBD1; v_gene: TRBV15; abundance: .; j_gene: TRBJ2-7; CDR3aa: CATSRDKGTGLYEQYF; CDR3nt: TGTGCCACCAGCAGAGATAAGGGGACAGGGCTGTACGAGCAGTACTTC
d_gene: .; v_gene: TRBV5-4; abundance: .; j_gene: TRBJ2-7; CDR3aa: CASSLGERVLEQYF; CDR3nt: TGTGCCAGCAGCTTAGGAGAAAGGGTCCTCGAGCAGTACTTC
d_gene: TRBD2; v_gene: TRBV28; abundance: .; j_gene: TRBJ2-7; CDR3aa: CASSPQLAGSTSYEQYF; CDR3nt: TGTGCCAGCAGTCCCCAACTAGCGGGTAGTACCTCCTACGAGCAGTACTTC
d_gene: .; v_gene: TRBV27; abundance: .; j_gene: TRBJ2-7; CDR3aa: CASSFAAGTLGAHEQYF; CDR3nt: TGTGCCAGCAGTTTCGCCGCCGGGACCCTCGGGGCCCACGAGCAGTACTTC
d_gene: TRBD1; v_gene: TRBV19; abundance: .; j_gene: TRBJ2-2; CDR3aa: CATQPDRAELFF; CDR3nt: TGTGCCACACAACCTGACAGGGCGGAGCTGTTTTTT
d_gene: .; v_gene: TRBV5-4; abundance: .; j_gene: TRBJ1-1; CDR3aa: CASSWAAGQMNTEAFF; CDR3nt: TGTGCCAGCAGCTGGGCGGCAGGCCAGATGAACACTGAAGCTTTCTTT
d_gene: .; v_gene: TRBV4-1; abundance: .; j_gene: TRBJ2-3; CDR3aa: CASSQGQAVDTQYF; CDR3nt: TGCGCCAGCAGCCAAGGACAGGCTGTAGATACGCAGTATTTT
d_gene: .; v_gene: TRBV7-3; abundance: .; j_gene: TRBJ1-2; CDR3aa: CASSTDRNYGYTF; CDR3nt: TGTGCCAGCAGCACCGACCGAAACTATGGCTACACCTTC
d_gene: .; v_gene: TRBV29-1; abundance: .; j_gene: TRBJ2-4; CDR3aa: CSVGNLKGTGRNIQYF; CDR3nt: TGCAGCGTTGGGAACCTTAAAGGGACGGGACGAAACATTCAGTACTTC
d_gene: .; v_gene: TRBV18; abundance: .; j_gene: TRBJ2-7; CDR3aa: CASSPKGGWGGLPSSYEQYF; CDR3nt: TGTGCCAGCTCACCAAAAGGGGGATGGGGCGGACTACCGAGCTCCTACGAGCAGTACTTC
d_gene: .; v_gene: TRBV13; abundance: once; j_gene: TRBJ2-1; CDR3aa: CASSLTRAHARGNEQFF; CDR3nt: TGTGCCAGCAGCTTGACCCGGGCACACGCTAGAGGCAATGAGCAGTTCTTC
d_gene: .; v_gene: TRBV7-9; abundance: .; j_gene: TRBJ2-7; CDR3aa: CASSLVGRNYEQYF; CDR3nt: TGTGCCAGCAGCTTAGTGGGACGGAACTACGAGCAGTACTTC
d_gene: TRBD1; v_gene: TRBV5-8; abundance: .; j_gene: TRBJ2-5; CDR3aa: CASSLQGKETQYF; CDR3nt: TGTGCCAGCAGCTTACAGGGGAAGGAGACCCAGTACTTC
d_gene: .; v_gene: TRBV28; abundance: once; j_gene: TRBJ1-2; CDR3aa: CASSSNNGGAGLYGYTF; CDR3nt: TGTGCCAGCAGTTCAAACAATGGCGGGGCAGGGCTCTATGGCTACACCTTC